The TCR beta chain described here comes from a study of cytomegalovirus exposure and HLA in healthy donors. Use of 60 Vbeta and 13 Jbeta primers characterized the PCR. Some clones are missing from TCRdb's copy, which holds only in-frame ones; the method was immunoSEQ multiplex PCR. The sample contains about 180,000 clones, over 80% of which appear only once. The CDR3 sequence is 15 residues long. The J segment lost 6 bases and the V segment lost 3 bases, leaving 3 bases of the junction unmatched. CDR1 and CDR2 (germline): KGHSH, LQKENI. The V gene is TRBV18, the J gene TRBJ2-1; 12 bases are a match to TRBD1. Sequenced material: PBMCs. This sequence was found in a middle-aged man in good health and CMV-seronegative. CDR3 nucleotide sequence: TGTGCCAGCTCACCCTGGGGACAGGGGGCCAATGAGCAGTTCTTC. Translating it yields CASSPWGQGANEQFF.